Listed below are T cell receptor beta chains from one sample, sequenced in a study of blood T cells in healthy people across ages. TCRdb used MiXCR to reprocess the 5' RACE reads, holding one entry per CDR3 protein. Of more than 1 million distinct CDR3 sequences in the sample, 40% to 50% were seen once. The sequencing input was blood. These receptors were obtained from a woman in her sixties or seventies in good health. The CDR3 runs from the conserved cysteine through the conserved F or W. The order of the fields is D gene, clone size, V gene, J gene, CDR3 protein, CDR3 DNA. D genes are given only for firm matches. Expanded clones are given a class, and other clones once, few, many or no size at all.

D: TRBD1; size: few; V: TRBV20-1; J: TRBJ2-7; CDR3: CSALGMGYGTGGNEQYF; DNA: TGCAGTGCTCTGGGAATGGGGTACGGGACAGGGGGCAACGAGCAGTACTTC
D: NA; size: few; V: TRBV29-1; J: TRBJ1-2; CDR3: CSVAEGGPNYGYTF; DNA: TGCAGCGTTGCCGAAGGGGGGCCGAACTATGGCTACACCTTC
D: TRBD2; size: NA; V: TRBV3-1; J: TRBJ2-7; CDR3: CASTGGLGEQYF; DNA: TGTGCCAGCACGGGGGGACTGGGGGAGCAGTACTTC
D: NA; size: NA; V: TRBV29-1; J: TRBJ2-5; CDR3: CSFRLVGYRETQYF; DNA: TGCAGCTTCCGACTAGTGGGATATCGAGAGACCCAGTACTTC
D: TRBD2; size: NA; V: TRBV9; J: TRBJ2-7; CDR3: CASSPTSGPSYEQYF; DNA: TGTGCCAGCAGCCCGACTAGCGGACCCTCCTACGAGCAGTACTTC
D: NA; size: NA; V: TRBV20-1; J: TRBJ2-5; CDR3: CSARAQLVGGETQYF; DNA: TGCAGTGCTAGAGCTCAACTAGTTGGGGGAGAGACCCAGTACTTC
D: NA; size: NA; V: TRBV7-3; J: TRBJ2-7; CDR3: CASSAAGDYEQYF; DNA: TGTGCCAGCAGCGCTGCAGGAGACTACGAGCAGTACTTC
D: NA; size: few; V: TRBV6-4; J: TRBJ1-1; CDR3: CASSDDTEAFF; DNA: TGTGCCAGCAGTGACGACACTGAAGCTTTCTTT
D: NA; size: NA; V: TRBV12-3/TRBV12-4; J: TRBJ2-7; CDR3: CAGSYLIQGNEQYF; DNA: TGTGCCGGCAGTTACCTTATACAGGGAAACGAGCAGTACTTC
D: NA; size: NA; V: TRBV7-2; J: TRBJ2-5; CDR3: CASSSLQVPQYF; DNA: TGTGCCAGCAGCTCGCTACAGGTCCCCCAGTACTTC
D: TRBD2; size: NA; V: TRBV29-1; J: TRBJ2-3; CDR3: CSALAGVSTDTQYF; DNA: TGCAGCGCCTTAGCGGGAGTGAGCACAGATACGCAGTATTTT
D: NA; size: NA; V: TRBV2; J: TRBJ2-1; CDR3: CASSEGGIYNEQFF; DNA: TGTGCCAGCAGTGAAGGGGGCATTTACAATGAGCAGTTCTTC
D: TRBD2; size: NA; V: TRBV24-1; J: TRBJ2-7; CDR3: CATSESGGTYEQYF; DNA: TGTGCCACCAGTGAAAGCGGGGGCACCTACGAGCAGTACTTC
D: TRBD2; size: few; V: TRBV5-1; J: TRBJ2-1; CDR3: CASSLGPPLAGSSYNEQFF; DNA: TGCGCCAGCAGCTTGGGGCCACCTCTAGCGGGGAGCTCCTACAATGAGCAGTTCTTC
D: NA; size: NA; V: TRBV27; J: TRBJ2-1; CDR3: CASSFGAPSYNEQFF; DNA: TGTGCCAGCAGTTTCGGCGCCCCCTCCTACAATGAGCAGTTCTTC
D: NA; size: few; V: TRBV20-1; J: TRBJ1-5; CDR3: CSARTIGAHNQPQHF; DNA: TGCAGTGCTAGAACTATAGGGGCCCACAATCAGCCCCAGCATTTT
D: NA; size: NA; V: TRBV7-9; J: TRBJ2-1; CDR3: CASSSVGGRDEQFF; DNA: TGTGCCAGCAGCTCGGTCGGGGGTCGGGATGAGCAGTTCTTC
D: NA; size: NA; V: TRBV5-1; J: TRBJ2-1; CDR3: CAGSSIPRRDNEQFF; DNA: TGCGCCGGCAGCTCCATCCCCAGGCGGGACAATGAGCAGTTCTTC
D: TRBD1; size: few; V: TRBV7-9; J: TRBJ2-5; CDR3: CASSLVTGGPWGETQYF; DNA: TGTGCCAGCAGCCTCGTAACAGGGGGCCCTTGGGGGGAGACCCAGTACTTC
D: NA; size: NA; V: TRBV12-3/TRBV12-4; J: TRBJ2-7; CDR3: CASSFTGNSYEQYF; DNA: TGTGCCAGCAGTTTTACAGGGAACTCCTACGAGCAGTACTTC
D: NA; size: NA; V: TRBV27; J: TRBJ2-7; CDR3: CASREGTWGFNEQYF; DNA: TGTGCCAGCAGGGAGGGGACCTGGGGTTTCAACGAGCAGTACTTC
D: NA; size: NA; V: TRBV20-1; J: TRBJ2-2; CDR3: CSARATTGHTGELFF; DNA: TGCAGTGCTAGAGCAACAACCGGCCATACCGGGGAGCTGTTTTTT
D: TRBD2; size: NA; V: TRBV12-3/TRBV12-4; J: TRBJ2-7; CDR3: CASHKPKRETIQQYF; DNA: TGTGCCAGCCACAAACCGAAGCGGGAGACAATTCAGCAGTACTTC
D: NA; size: NA; V: TRBV12-3/TRBV12-4; J: TRBJ1-6; CDR3: CASRSINSPLHF; DNA: TGTGCCAGCAGGTCCATTAATTCACCCCTCCACTTT
D: NA; size: NA; V: TRBV7-9; J: TRBJ2-7; CDR3: CASTAFDPLVSPSYEQYF; DNA: TGTGCCAGCACCGCCTTTGACCCATTAGTCAGTCCCTCCTACGAGCAGTACTTC
D: NA; size: NA; V: TRBV27; J: TRBJ2-7; CDR3: CASSVGQTGSSSYNEQYF; DNA: TGTGCCAGCAGTGTGGGGCAGACAGGATCGAGCTCCTACAATGAGCAGTACTTC
D: NA; size: NA; V: TRBV28; J: TRBJ2-2; CDR3: CASIDDHRGRRQRNGELFF; DNA: TGTGCCAGCATCGATGATCATAGAGGCCGTCGACAACGAAACGGGGAGCTGTTTTTT
D: NA; size: NA; V: TRBV12-3/TRBV12-4; J: TRBJ1-5; CDR3: CASSRGGGLSNQPQHF; DNA: TGTGCCAGCAGCCGCGGGGGGGGTTTAAGCAATCAGCCCCAGCATTTT
D: TRBD1; size: few; V: TRBV20-1; J: TRBJ1-4; CDR3: CSAETGGVEKLFF; DNA: TGCAGTGCCGAAACAGGGGGCGTTGAAAAACTGTTTTTT
D: NA; size: NA; V: TRBV29-1; J: TRBJ2-5; CDR3: CSVGAQGGQQYF; DNA: TGCAGCGTGGGGGCCCAGGGCGGCCAGCAGTACTTC
D: NA; size: NA; V: TRBV5-1; J: TRBJ1-1; CDR3: CASSLGGGRTEAFF; DNA: TGCGCCAGCAGCTTGGGGGGCGGGAGAACTGAAGCTTTCTTT
D: NA; size: few; V: TRBV7-2; J: TRBJ2-7; CDR3: CASSGRRVREQYF; DNA: TGTGCCAGCAGCGGACGGCGGGTTCGGGAGCAGTACTTC
D: TRBD1; size: NA; V: TRBV6-6; J: TRBJ2-3; CDR3: CASSRQGEVDMQYF; DNA: TGTGCCAGCAGTAGACAGGGGGAGGTAGATATGCAGTATTTT
D: NA; size: NA; V: TRBV11-3; J: TRBJ2-5; CDR3: CASSETGPGKETQYF; DNA: TGTGCCAGCAGCGAGACGGGGCCAGGGAAAGAGACCCAGTACTTC
D: TRBD1; size: NA; V: TRBV7-2; J: TRBJ2-7; CDR3: CASSLAVWAQDRDEQYF; DNA: TGTGCCAGCAGCTTAGCAGTTTGGGCTCAGGACAGGGACGAGCAGTACTTC
D: NA; size: few; V: TRBV15; J: TRBJ1-2; CDR3: CATSRRQPDYGYTF; DNA: TGTGCCACCAGCAGAAGACAGCCTGACTATGGCTACACCTTC
D: NA; size: NA; V: TRBV5-4; J: TRBJ2-1; CDR3: CASSSQTNEQFF; DNA: TGTGCCAGCAGCTCTCAGACCAATGAGCAGTTCTTC
D: NA; size: many; V: TRBV20-1; J: TRBJ2-3; CDR3: CSAFYPSTDTQYF; DNA: TGCAGTGCTTTCTACCCGAGCACAGATACGCAGTATTTT
D: NA; size: NA; V: TRBV20-1; J: TRBJ2-5; CDR3: CSASGDGVRETQYF; DNA: TGCAGTGCTAGTGGGGACGGAGTTAGGGAGACCCAGTACTTC
D: NA; size: NA; V: TRBV6-1; J: TRBJ2-1; CDR3: CASRPGPLWDEQFF; DNA: TGTGCCAGCAGACCGGGACCGCTATGGGATGAGCAGTTCTTC
D: NA; size: many; V: TRBV4-2; J: TRBJ2-3; CDR3: CASSPSQVGGGAMNTQYF; DNA: TGTGCCAGCAGCCCCTCCCAGGTTGGCGGGGGCGCAATGAATACGCAGTATTTT
D: TRBD2; size: NA; V: TRBV27; J: TRBJ2-5; CDR3: CARGLAGAQNEQYF; DNA: TGTGCCAGAGGACTAGCGGGAGCTCAAAATGAGCAGTACTTC
D: TRBD2; size: NA; V: TRBV7-9; J: TRBJ2-1; CDR3: CASSSTASGSSYNEQFF; DNA: TGTGCCAGCAGTTCAACCGCTAGCGGGAGCTCCTACAATGAGCAGTTCTTC
D: TRBD1; size: NA; V: TRBV3-1; J: TRBJ2-1; CDR3: CASSPYRGRKGHEQFF; DNA: TGTGCCAGCAGCCCTTACAGGGGGAGGAAGGGTCATGAGCAGTTCTTC
D: TRBD1; size: few; V: TRBV2; J: TRBJ2-7; CDR3: CASSGDRGLYEQYF; DNA: TGTGCCAGCAGCGGGGACAGGGGGCTCTACGAGCAGTACTTC
D: TRBD2; size: NA; V: TRBV10-3; J: TRBJ2-1; CDR3: CAISESFSGSKNEQFF; DNA: TGTGCCATCAGTGAGTCTTTTAGCGGGAGTAAGAATGAGCAGTTCTTC
D: NA; size: few; V: TRBV12-3/TRBV12-4; J: TRBJ2-7; CDR3: CASSLRAPPEQYF; DNA: TGTGCCAGCAGTCTGAGGGCACCACCCGAGCAGTACTTC
D: NA; size: NA; V: TRBV6-1; J: TRBJ2-5; CDR3: CASSDMLVPYNGEQYF; DNA: TGTGCCAGCAGTGACATGCTAGTGCCCTACAATGGTGAGCAGTACTTC
D: NA; size: few; V: TRBV7-2; J: TRBJ1-5; CDR3: CASSLYWGNGNQPQHF; DNA: TGTGCCAGCAGCTTATATTGGGGAAACGGCAATCAGCCCCAGCATTTT
D: NA; size: few; V: TRBV6-6; J: TRBJ1-1; CDR3: CASSPAVGSGRTEAFF; DNA: TGTGCCAGCAGCCCCGCTGTCGGGTCGGGGCGGACTGAAGCTTTCTTT
D: TRBD1; size: few; V: TRBV11-2; J: TRBJ2-5; CDR3: CASSLVGGDQETQYF; DNA: TGTGCCAGCAGCTTAGTAGGGGGCGACCAAGAGACCCAGTACTTC
D: TRBD2; size: NA; V: TRBV12-5; J: TRBJ2-3; CDR3: CASGLELAGDTQYF; DNA: TGTGCTAGTGGTTTAGAACTAGCGGGAGATACGCAGTATTTT
D: NA; size: NA; V: TRBV2; J: TRBJ1-2; CDR3: CASSEGAKGKDGYTF; DNA: TGTGCCAGCAGTGAAGGGGCCAAAGGGAAGGATGGCTACACCTTC
D: NA; size: many; V: TRBV6-5; J: TRBJ2-5; CDR3: CASSLQDQETQYF; DNA: TGTGCCAGCAGCCTCCAAGACCAAGAGACCCAGTACTTC
D: TRBD1; size: once; V: TRBV7-9; J: TRBJ2-5; CDR3: CAITQGQGGETQYF; DNA: TGTGCCATCACGCAGGGACAGGGAGGGGAGACCCAGTACTTC
D: TRBD1; size: many; V: TRBV6-1; J: TRBJ1-1; CDR3: CASSEDRGNAFF; DNA: TGTGCCAGCAGTGAAGACAGGGGAAATGCTTTCTTT